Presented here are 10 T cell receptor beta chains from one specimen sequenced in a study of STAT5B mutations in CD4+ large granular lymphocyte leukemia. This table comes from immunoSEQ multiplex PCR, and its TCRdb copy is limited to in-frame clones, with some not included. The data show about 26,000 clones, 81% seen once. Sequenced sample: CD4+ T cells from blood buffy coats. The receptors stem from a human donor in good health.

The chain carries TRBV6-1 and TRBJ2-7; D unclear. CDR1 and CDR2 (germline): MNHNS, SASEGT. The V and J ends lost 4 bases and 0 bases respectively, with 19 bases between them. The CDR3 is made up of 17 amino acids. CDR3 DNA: TGTGCCAGCAGTGGTCCCCTCCTAGGGAAGCGCTCCTACGAGCAGTACTTC. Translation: CASSGPLLGKRSYEQYF.

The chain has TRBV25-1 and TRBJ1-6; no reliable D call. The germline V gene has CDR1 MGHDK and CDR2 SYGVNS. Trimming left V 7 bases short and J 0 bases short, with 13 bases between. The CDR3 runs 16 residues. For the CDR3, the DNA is TGTGCCAGCACCAGTAGGGTCAGCTCCTATAATTCACCCCTCCACTTT. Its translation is CASTSRVSSYNSPLHF.

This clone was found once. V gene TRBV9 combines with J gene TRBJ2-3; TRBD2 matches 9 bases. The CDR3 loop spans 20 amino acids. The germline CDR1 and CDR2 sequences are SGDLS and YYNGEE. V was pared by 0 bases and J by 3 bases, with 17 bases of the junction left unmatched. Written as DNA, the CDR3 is TGTGCCAGCAGCGTAGGAGGAGGGGCTAGCGGGATTATGGAGACAGATACGCAGTATTTT. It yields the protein CASSVGGGASGIMETDTQYF.

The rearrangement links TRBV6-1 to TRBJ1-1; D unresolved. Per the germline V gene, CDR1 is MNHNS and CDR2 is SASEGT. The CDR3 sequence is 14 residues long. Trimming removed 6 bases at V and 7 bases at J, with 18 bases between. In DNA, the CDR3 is TGTGCCAGCAGACGACCCGGAGAACCGCGTGAAGCTTTCTTT. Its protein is CASRRPGEPREAFF.

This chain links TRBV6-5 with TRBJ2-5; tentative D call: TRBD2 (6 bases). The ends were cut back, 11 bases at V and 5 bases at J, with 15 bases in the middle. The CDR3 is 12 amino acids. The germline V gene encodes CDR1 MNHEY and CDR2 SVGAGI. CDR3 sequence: CASRTGVETQYF. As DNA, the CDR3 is TGTGCCTCAAGGACGGGGGTGGAGACCCAGTACTTC.

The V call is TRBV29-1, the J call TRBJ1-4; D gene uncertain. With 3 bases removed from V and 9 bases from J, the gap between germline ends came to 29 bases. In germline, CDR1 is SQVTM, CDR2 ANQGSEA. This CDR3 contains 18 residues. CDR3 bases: TGCAGCGTTGATTTAGGGCAAACGGTTAGCCACCCAACGAAAAAACTGTTTTTT. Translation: CSVDLGQTVSHPTKKLFF.

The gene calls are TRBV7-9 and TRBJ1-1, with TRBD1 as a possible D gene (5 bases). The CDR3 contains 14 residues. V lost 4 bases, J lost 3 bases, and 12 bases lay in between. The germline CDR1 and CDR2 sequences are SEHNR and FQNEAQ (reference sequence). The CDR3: CASSYPGGYTEAFF. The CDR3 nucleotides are TGTGCCAGCAGCTACCCCGGGGGTTACACTGAAGCTTTCTTT.

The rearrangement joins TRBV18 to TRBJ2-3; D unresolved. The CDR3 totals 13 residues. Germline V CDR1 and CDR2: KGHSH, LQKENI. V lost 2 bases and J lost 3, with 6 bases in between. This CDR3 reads CASSPSVTDTQYF. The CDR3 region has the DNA TGTGCCAGCTCACCATCGGTTACAGATACGCAGTATTTT. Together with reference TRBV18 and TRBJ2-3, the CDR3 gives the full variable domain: NAGVMQNPRHLVRRRGQEARLRCSPMKGHSHVYWYRQLPEEGLKFMVYLQKENIIDESGMPKERFSAEFPKEGPSILRIQQVVRGDSAAYFCASSPSVTDTQYFGPGTRLTVL.

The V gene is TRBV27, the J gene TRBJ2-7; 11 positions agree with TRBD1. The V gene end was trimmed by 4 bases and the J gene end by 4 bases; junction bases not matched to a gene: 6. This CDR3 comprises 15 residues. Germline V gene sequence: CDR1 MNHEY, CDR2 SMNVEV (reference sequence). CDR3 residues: CASSSPGTGGYEQYF. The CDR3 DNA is TGTGCCAGCAGTTCCCCAGGGACAGGGGGATACGAGCAGTACTTC.

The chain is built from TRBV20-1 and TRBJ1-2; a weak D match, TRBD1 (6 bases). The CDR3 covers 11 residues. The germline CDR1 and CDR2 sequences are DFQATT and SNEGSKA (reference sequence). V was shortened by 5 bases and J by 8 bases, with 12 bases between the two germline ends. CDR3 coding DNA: TGCAGTGCTGGGATCCAGGGGGGCTACACCTTC. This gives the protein CSAGIQGGYTF.